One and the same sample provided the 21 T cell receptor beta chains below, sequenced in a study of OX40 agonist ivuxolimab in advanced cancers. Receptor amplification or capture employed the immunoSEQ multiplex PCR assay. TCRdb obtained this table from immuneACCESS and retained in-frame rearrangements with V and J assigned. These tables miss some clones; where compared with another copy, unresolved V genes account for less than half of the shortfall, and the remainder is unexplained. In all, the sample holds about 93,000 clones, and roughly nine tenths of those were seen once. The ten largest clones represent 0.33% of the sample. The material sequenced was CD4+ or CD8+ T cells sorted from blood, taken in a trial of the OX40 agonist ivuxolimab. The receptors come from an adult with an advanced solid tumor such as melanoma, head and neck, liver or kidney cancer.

Written as DNA, the CDR3 is TGTGCCAGTAGCAGGGACGAGGCGGGAGAGACCCAGTACTTC. Residues: CASSRDEAGETQYF. The chain carries TRBV19 and TRBJ2-5; the D call may be TRBD1 or TRBD2 (5 bases each). This CDR3 has 14 amino acids. V was cut by 6 bases and J by 4 bases, with 15 bases left in between. Germline values: CDR1 LNHDA, CDR2 SQIVND (reference sequence).

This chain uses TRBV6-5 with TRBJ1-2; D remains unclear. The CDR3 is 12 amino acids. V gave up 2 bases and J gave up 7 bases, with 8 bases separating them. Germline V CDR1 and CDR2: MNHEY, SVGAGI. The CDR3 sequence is CASSYPHGGYTF. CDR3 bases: TGTGCCAGCAGTTACCCACACGGTGGCTACACCTTC.

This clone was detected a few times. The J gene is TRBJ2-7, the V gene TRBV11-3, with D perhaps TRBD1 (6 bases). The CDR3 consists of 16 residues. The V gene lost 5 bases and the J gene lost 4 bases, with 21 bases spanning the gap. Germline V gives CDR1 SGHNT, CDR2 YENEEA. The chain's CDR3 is CASSLSQGEFTYEQYF. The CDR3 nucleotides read TGTGCCAGCAGCCTCTCACAGGGTGAGTTTACGTACGAGCAGTACTTC.

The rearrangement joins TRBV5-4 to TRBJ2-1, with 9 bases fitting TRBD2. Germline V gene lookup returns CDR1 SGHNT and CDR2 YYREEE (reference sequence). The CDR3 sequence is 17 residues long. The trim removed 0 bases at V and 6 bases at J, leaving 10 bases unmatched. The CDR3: CASSLGPSGASSNEQFF. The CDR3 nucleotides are TGTGCCAGCAGCTTGGGACCTAGCGGGGCATCTTCCAATGAGCAGTTCTTC. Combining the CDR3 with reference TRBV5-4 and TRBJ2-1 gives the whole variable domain ETGVTQSPTHLIKTRGQQVTLRCSSQSGHNTVSWYQQALGQGPQFIFQYYREEENGRGNFPPRFSGLQFPNYSSELNVNALELDDSALYLCASSLGPSGASSNEQFFGPGTRLTVL.

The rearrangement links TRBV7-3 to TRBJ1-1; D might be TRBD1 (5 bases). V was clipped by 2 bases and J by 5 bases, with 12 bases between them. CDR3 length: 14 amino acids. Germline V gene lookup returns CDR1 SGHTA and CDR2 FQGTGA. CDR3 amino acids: CASSLSGGGTEAFF. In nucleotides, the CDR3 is TGTGCCAGCAGCTTATCCGGGGGTGGAACTGAAGCTTTCTTT.

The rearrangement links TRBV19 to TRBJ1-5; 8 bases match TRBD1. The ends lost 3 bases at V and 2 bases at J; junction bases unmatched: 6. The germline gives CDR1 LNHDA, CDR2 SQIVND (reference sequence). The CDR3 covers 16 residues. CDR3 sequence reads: CASSMGQVFGNQPQHF. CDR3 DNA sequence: TGTGCCAGTAGTATGGGACAGGTTTTTGGCAATCAGCCCCAGCATTTT.

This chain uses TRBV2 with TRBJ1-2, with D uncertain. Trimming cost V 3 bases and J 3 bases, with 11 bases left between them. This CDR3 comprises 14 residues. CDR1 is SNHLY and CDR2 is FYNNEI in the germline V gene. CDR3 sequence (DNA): TGTGCCAGCAGTGAGTTGCCTGGGGACTATGGCTACACCTTC. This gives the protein CASSELPGDYGYTF.

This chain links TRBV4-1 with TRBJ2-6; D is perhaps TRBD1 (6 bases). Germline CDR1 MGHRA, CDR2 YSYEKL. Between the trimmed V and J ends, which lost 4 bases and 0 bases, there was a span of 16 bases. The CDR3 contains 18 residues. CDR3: CASSPPTGLISGANVLTF. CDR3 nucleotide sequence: TGCGCCAGCAGCCCACCAACAGGGCTCATCTCTGGGGCCAACGTCCTGACTTTC.

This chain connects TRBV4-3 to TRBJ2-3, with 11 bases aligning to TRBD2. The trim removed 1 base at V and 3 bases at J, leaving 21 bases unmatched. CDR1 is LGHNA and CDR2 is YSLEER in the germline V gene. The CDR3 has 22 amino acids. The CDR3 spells CASSQGLRRPLLSGRGTDTQYF. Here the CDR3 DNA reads TGCGCCAGCAGCCAAGGACTGCGGCGGCCCTTGCTTAGCGGGAGGGGAACAGATACGCAGTATTTT.

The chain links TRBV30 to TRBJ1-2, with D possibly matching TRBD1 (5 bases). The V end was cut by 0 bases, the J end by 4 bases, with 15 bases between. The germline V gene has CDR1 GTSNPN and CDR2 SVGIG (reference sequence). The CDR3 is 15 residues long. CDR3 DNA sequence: TGTGCCTGGAGTGTTGGTTTGGGGGGTTCCTATGGCTACACCTTC. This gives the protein CAWSVGLGGSYGYTF.

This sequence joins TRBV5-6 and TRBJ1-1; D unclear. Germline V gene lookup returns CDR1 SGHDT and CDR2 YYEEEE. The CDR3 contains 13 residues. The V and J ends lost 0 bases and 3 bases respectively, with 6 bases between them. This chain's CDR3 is CASSLGVHTEAFF. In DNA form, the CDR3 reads TGTGCCAGCAGCTTGGGGGTGCACACTGAAGCTTTCTTT.

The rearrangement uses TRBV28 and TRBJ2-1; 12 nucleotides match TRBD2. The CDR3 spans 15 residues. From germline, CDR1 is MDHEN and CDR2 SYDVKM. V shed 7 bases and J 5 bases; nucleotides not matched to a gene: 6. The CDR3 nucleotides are TGTGCCAGCACCCCTAGCGGGAGGGACGACAATGAGCAGTTCTTC. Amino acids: CASTPSGRDDNEQFF. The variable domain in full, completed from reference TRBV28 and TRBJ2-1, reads DVKVTQSSRYLVKRTGEKVFLECVQDMDHENMFWYRQDPGLGLRLIYFSYDVKMKEKGDIPEGYSVSREKKERFSLILESASTNQTSMYLCASTPSGRDDNEQFFGPGTRLTVL.

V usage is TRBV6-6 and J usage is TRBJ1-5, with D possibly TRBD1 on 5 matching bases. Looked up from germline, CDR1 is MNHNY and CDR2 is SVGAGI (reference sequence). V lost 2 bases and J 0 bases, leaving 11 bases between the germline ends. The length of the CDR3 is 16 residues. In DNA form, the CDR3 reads TGTGCCAGCAGTTACCGGGGGGGGTTTAGCAATCAGCCCCAGCATTTT. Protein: CASSYRGGFSNQPQHF.

The CDR3 DNA sequence: TGTGCCAGCAGTGCAAGGACAGGGGATTTTGGCTACACCTTC. This codes for CASSARTGDFGYTF. V gene TRBV6-1 combines with J gene TRBJ1-2; 9 nucleotides align to TRBD1. This CDR3 has 14 amino acids. V lost 4 bases and J lost 7; bases outside the gene matches: 7. Germline V gene lookup returns CDR1 MNHNS and CDR2 SASEGT.

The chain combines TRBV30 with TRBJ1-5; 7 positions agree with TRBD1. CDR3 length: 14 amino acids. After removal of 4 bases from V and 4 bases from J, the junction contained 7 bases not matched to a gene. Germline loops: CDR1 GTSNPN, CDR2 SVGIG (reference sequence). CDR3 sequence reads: CAWTTGQLNQPQHF. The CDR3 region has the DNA TGTGCCTGGACTACGGGACAGCTTAATCAGCCCCAGCATTTT.

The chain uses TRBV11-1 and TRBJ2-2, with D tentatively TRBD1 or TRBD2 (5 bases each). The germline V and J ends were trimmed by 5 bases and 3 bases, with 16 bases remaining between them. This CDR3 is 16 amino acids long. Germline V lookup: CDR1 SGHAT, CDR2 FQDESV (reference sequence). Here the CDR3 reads CASSQLGATDTGELFF. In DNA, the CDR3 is TGTGCCAGCAGCCAGCTCGGGGCCACCGACACCGGGGAGCTGTTTTTT.

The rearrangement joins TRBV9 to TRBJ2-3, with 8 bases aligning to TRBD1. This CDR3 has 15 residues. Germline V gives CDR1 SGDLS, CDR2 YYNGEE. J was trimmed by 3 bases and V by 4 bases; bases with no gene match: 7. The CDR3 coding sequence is TGTGCCAGCAGCCCAAGACAGGGGACGACAGATACGCAGTATTTT. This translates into CASSPRQGTTDTQYF.

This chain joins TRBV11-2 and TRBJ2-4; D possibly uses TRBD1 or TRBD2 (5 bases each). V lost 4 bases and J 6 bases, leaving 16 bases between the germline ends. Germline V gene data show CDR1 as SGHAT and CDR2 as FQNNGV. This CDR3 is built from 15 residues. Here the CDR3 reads CASSSLRDRRNIQYF. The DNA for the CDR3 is TGTGCCAGCAGCTCCCTCCGGGACCGACGAAACATTCAGTACTTC.

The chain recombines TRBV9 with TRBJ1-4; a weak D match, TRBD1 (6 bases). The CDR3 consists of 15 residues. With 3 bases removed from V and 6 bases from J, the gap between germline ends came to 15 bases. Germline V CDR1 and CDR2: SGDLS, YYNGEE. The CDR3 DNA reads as TGTGCCAGCAGCGCCCCTGGGGGGCTGGATGAAAAACTGTTTTTT. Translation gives CASSAPGGLDEKLFF.

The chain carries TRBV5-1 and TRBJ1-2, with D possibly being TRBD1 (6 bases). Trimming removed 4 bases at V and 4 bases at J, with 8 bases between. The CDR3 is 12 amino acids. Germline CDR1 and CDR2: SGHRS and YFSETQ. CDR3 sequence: CASSPDSYGYTF. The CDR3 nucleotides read TGCGCCAGCAGCCCGGACAGCTATGGCTACACCTTC.

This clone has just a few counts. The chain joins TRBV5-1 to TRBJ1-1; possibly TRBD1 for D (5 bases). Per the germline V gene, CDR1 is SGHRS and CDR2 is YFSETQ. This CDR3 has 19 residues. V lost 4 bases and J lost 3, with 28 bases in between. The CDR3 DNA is TGCGCCAGCAGCGGCAGGACATTTAGGACCATGATGGCGGACACTGAAGCTTTCTTT. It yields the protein CASSGRTFRTMMADTEAFF.